A few counts support the clone carrying this T cell receptor (beta chain). The sample is drawn from a study of CD8 T cells in ankylosing spondylitis. TCRdb used MiXCR to reprocess the 5' RACE reads, holding one entry per CDR3 protein. Counted here are some 200,000 distinct CDR3 sequences, around 13% occurring once; the ten biggest clones make up 16%. With 7 bases clipped from V and 7 bases from J, the junction kept 9 bases outside the gene matches. Germline CDR1 is SEHNR and CDR2 is FQNEAQ (reference sequence). This CDR3 has 15 amino acids. This sequence originates from a male donor with ankylosing spondylitis or in good health (not recorded which). Source material: blood, either unsorted or a sorted T cell fraction (not recorded which). V usage is TRBV7-9 and J usage is TRBJ2-1; TRBD2 matches at 11 bases. The CDR3 sequence is CASTLSGGGSNEQFF. CDR3 DNA sequence: TGTGCCAGCACCCTTAGCGGGGGGGGCTCGAATGAGCAGTTCTTC.